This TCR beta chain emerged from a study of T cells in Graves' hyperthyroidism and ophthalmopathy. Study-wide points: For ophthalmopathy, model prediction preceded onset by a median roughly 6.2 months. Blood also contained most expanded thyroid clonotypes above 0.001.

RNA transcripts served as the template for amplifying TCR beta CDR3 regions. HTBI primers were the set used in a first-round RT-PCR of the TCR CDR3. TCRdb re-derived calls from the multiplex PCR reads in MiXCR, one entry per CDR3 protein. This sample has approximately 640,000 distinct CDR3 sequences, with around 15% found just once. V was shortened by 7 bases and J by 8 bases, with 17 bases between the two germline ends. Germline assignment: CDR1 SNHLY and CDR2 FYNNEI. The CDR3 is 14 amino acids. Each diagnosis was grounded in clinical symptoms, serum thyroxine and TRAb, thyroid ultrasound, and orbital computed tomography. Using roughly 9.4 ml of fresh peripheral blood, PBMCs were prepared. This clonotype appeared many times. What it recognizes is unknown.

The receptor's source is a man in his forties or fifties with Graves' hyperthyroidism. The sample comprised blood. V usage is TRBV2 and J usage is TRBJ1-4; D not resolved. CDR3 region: CASKKSEFSEKLFF. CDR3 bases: TGTGCCAGCAAAAAGTCGGAATTCTCGGAAAAACTGTTTTTT. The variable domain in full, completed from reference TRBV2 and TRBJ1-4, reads EPEVTQTPSHQVTQMGQEVILRCVPISNHLYFYWYRQILGQKVEFLVSFYNNEISEKSEIFDDQFSVERPDGSNFTLKIRSTKLEDSAMYFCASKKSEFSEKLFFGSGTQLSVL.